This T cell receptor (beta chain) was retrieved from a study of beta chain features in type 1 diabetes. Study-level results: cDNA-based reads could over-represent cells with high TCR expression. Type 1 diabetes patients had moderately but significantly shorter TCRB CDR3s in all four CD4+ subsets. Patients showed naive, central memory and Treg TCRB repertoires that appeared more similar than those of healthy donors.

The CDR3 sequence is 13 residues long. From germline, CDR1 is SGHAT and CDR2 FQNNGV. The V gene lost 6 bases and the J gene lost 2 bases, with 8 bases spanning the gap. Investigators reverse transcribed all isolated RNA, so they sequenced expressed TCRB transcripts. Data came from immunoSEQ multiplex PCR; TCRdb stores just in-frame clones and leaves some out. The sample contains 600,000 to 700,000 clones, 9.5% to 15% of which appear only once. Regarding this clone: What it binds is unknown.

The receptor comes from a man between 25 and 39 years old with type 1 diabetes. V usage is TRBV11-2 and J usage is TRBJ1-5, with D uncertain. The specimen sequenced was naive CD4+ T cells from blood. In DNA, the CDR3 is TGTGCCAGCAGTGAGAGTCGCAATCAGCCCCAGCATTTT. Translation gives CASSESRNQPQHF.